This TCR beta chain was identified during a study of CD4+ T cells in melanoma. Whole-study findings and limits: A reported correlation linked neoantigen-specific CD4+ T cells to CD8+, macrophage and B cell function. In melanoma, neoantigen-specific CD4+ T cells reportedly differed in differentiation state.

Clones were sequenced by immunoSEQ multiplex PCR, and TCRdb holds only the in-frame ones, with some missing. The table has around 100,000 clones, around 93% seen once. On this clone: The antigen is unknown.

Source material: peripheral blood. This receptor was identified in a human donor with melanoma.

CDR3 coding DNA: TGTGCCAGCAGCCTTCAGGGTGGGAGCAATCAGCCCCAGCATTTT. Translating gives CASSLQGGSNQPQHF. The chain couples TRBV7-3 to TRBJ1-5; perhaps TRBD1 as D (5 bases). Germline values: CDR1 SGHTA, CDR2 FQGTGA. With 5 bases removed from V and 1 base from J, the gap between germline ends came to 12 bases. This CDR3 spans 15 amino acids.